This T cell receptor beta chain was obtained from a study of response to subunit inactivated influenza vaccine. Study findings and constraints: With each seasonal influenza vaccination, the authors suggested, few new T cells are recruited.

The sample holds a few counts of this clonotype. The antigen is undetermined. MiXCR, run by TCRdb on the RT-PCR reads, gives a single entry per CDR3 protein. The sample has 600,000 to 850,000 distinct CDR3 sequences, around 13% seen once. The V gene lost 7 bases and the J gene lost 2 bases, with 9 bases spanning the gap. CDR3 size: 14 residues. The sequenced sample was PBMCs from blood, obtained roughly 15 days before vaccination. The rearrangement links TRBV12-3 or TRBV12-4 to TRBJ2-6, with no clear D. The clonotype comes from a man aged 45-65 years who received an inactivated influenza vaccine. CDR3 in amino acids: CASNSGAGANVLTF. CDR3 sequence (DNA): TGTGCCAGCAACAGTGGTGCTGGGGCCAACGTCCTGACTTTC.